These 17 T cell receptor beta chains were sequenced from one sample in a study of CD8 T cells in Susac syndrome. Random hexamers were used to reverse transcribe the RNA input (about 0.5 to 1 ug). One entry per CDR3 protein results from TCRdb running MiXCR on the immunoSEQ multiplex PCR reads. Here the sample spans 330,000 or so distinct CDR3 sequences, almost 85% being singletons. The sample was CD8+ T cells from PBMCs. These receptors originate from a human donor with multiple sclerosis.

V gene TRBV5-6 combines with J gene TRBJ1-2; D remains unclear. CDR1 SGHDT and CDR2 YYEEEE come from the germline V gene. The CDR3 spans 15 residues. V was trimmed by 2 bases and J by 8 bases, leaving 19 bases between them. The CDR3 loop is CASSFGSGRTYGYTF. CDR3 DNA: TGTGCCAGCAGCTTCGGGTCGGGTAGGACTTACGGCTACACCTTC. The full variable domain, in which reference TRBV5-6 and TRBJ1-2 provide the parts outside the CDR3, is DAGVTQSPTHLIKTRGQQVTLRCSPKSGHDTVSWYQQALGQGPQFIFQYYEEEERQRGNFPDRFSGHQFPNYSSELNVNALLLGDSALYLCASSFGSGRTYGYTFGSGTRLTVV.

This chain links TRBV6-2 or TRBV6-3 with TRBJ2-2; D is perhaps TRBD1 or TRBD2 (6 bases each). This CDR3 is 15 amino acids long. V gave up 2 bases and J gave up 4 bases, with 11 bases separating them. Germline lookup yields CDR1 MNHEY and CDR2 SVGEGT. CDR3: CASSYVGGGTGELFF. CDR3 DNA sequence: TGTGCCAGCAGTTACGTTGGAGGGGGCACCGGGGAGCTGTTTTTT.

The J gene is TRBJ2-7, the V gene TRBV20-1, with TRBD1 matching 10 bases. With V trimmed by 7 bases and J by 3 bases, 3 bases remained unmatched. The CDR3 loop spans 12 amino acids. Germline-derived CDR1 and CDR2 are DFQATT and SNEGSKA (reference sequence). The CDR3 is CSDRDRGYEQYF. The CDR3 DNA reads TGCAGTGACCGGGACAGGGGCTACGAGCAGTACTTC.

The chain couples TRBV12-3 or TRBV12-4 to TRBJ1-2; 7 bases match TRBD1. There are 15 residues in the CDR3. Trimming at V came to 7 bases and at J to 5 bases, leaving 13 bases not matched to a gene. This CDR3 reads CASTSRGTVIYGYTF. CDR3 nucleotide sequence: TGTGCCAGCACATCCCGGGGGACAGTGATTTATGGCTACACCTTC.

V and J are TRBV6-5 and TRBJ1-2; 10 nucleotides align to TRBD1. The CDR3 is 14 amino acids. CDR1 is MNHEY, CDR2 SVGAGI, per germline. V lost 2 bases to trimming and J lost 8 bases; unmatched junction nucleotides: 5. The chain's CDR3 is CASSYAGTGVGYTF. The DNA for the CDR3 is TGTGCCAGCAGTTACGCCGGGACAGGGGTGGGCTACACCTTC.

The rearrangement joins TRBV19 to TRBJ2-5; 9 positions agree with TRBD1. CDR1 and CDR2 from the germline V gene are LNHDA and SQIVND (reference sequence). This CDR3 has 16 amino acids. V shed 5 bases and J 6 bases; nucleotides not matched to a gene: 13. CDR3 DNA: TGTGCCAGTAGTTTGACGCTTTGGACAGGGGTTAAGACCCAGTACTTC. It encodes CASSLTLWTGVKTQYF.

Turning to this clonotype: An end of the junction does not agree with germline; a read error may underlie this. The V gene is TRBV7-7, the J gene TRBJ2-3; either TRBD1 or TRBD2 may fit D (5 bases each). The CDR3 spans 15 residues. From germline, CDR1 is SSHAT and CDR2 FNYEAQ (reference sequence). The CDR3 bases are TGTGCTAGCAGCGCAACCGGGGCCCGCACAGATACGCAGTATTTT. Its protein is CASSATGARTDTQYF.

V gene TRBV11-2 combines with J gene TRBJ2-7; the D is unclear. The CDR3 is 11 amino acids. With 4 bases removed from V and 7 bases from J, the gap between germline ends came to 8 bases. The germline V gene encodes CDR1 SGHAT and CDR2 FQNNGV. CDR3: CASSSRWEQYF. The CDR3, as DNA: TGTGCCAGCAGCTCCAGGTGGGAGCAGTACTTC.

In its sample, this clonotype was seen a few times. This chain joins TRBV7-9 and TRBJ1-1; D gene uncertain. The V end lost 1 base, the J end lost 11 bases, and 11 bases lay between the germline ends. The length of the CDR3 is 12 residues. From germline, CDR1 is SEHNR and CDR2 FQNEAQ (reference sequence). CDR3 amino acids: CASSLDPGDAFF. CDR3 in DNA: TGTGCCAGCAGCTTAGATCCGGGAGATGCTTTCTTT. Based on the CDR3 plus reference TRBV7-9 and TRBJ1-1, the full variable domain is DTGVSQNPRHKITKRGQNVTFRCDPISEHNRLYWYRQTLGQGPEFLTYFQNEAQLEKSRLLSDRFSAERPKGSFSTLEIQRTEQGDSAMYLCASSLDPGDAFFGQGTRLTVV.

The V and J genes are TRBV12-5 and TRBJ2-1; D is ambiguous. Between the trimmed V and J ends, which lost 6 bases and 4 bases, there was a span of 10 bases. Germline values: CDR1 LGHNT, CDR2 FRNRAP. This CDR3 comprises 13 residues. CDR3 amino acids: CASGDSIYNEQFF. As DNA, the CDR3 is TGTGCTAGTGGGGATAGCATTTACAATGAGCAGTTCTTC.

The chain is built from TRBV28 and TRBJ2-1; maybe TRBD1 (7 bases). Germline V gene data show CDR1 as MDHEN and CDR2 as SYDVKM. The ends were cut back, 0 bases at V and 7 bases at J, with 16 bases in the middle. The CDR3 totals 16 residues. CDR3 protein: CASSLWGSAGGNEQFF. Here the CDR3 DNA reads TGTGCCAGCAGTTTATGGGGCTCTGCAGGGGGGAATGAGCAGTTCTTC.

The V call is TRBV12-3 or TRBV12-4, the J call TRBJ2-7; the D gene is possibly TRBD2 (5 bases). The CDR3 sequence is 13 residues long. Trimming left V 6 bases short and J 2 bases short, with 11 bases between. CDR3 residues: CASSQKGAYEQYF. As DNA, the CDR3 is TGTGCCAGCAGCCAAAAGGGAGCCTACGAGCAGTACTTC.

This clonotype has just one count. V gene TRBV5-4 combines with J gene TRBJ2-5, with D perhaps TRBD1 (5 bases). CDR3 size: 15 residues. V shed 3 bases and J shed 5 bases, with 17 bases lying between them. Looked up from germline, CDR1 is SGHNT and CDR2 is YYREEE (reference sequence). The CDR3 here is CASSWGLGLRETQYF. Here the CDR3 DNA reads TGTGCCAGCAGCTGGGGCCTCGGTCTCAGGGAGACCCAGTACTTC.

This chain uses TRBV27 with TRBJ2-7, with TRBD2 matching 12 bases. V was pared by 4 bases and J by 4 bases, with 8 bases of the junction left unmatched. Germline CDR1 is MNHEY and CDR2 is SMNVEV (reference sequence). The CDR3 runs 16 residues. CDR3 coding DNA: TGTGCCAGCAGTTCCAAAACTAGCGGGAGGCATTACGAGCAGTACTTC. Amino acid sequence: CASSSKTSGRHYEQYF.

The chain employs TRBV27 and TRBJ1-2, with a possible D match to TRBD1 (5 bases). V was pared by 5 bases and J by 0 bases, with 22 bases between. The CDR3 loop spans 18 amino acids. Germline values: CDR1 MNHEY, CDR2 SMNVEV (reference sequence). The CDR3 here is CASSRTPPRTLPNYGYTF. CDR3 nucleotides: TGTGCCAGCAGTCGCACTCCCCCCAGGACACTTCCTAACTATGGCTACACCTTC.

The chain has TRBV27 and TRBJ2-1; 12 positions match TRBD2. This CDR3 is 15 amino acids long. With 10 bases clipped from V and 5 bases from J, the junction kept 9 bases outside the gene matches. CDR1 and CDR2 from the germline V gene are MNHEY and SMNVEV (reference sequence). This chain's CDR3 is CATTPGTSGHNEQFF. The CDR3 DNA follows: TGTGCCACCACACCCGGGACTAGCGGGCACAATGAGCAGTTCTTC.

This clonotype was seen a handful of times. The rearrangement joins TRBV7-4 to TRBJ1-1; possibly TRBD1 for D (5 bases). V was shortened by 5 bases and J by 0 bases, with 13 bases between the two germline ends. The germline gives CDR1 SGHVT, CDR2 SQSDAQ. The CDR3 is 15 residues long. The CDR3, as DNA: TGTGCCAGCAGCCCTACTGGGGCGGTGAACACTGAAGCTTTCTTT. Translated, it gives CASSPTGAVNTEAFF. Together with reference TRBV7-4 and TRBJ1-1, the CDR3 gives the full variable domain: GAGVSQSPRYKVAKRGRDVALRCDSISGHVTLYWYRQTLGQGSEVLTYSQSDAQRDKSGRPSGRFSAERPERSVSTLKIQRTEQGDSAVYLCASSPTGAVNTEAFFGQGTRLTVV.